This T cell receptor (beta chain) was profiled in a study of blood T cell repertoires in COVID-19. Overall study: Acute-phase and convalescent COVID-19 samples originated in the United States, Italy and Spain.

This clone came up once. The repertoire was sequenced with immunoSEQ multiplex PCR; TCRdb's copy has only in-frame clones and lacks some. The sample includes 200,000 to 250,000 clones, 80% to 90% of them seen just once. What was sequenced was peripheral blood. The TCR sequence derives from a man in his fifties or sixties with acute or convalescent COVID-19.

CDR3 sequence (DNA): TGTGCCAGCACCACGGGGACAGGATATAGCAGCAATCAGCCCCAGCATTTT. Translated: CASTTGTGYSSNQPQHF. V usage is TRBV7-9 and J usage is TRBJ1-5; TRBD1 aligns across 8 bases. Germline trimming cut 7 bases from V and 1 base from J; bases unmatched to any gene: 12. Germline CDR1 SEHNR, CDR2 FQNEAQ (reference sequence). This CDR3 is 17 amino acids long.